The clone carrying this T cell receptor beta chain was counted only a few times. The data were taken from a study of blood T cell repertoires in COVID-19. About the research overall: Researchers got acute and convalescent COVID-19 samples from the United States, Italy and Spain. Nucleic acid was either cDNA or gDNA, and it came from T cells, B-cell-depleted T cells, or PBMCs.

As originally analysed: The assay estimated nucleated cells by amplifying reference gene primers. This table comes from immunoSEQ multiplex PCR, and its TCRdb copy is limited to in-frame clones, with some not included. V and J calls plus clone size are reproduced from that table; the DNA served to infer D and trimming. Counted here are about 110,000 clones, about three quarters occurring once; the ten biggest clones make up around 4.7%. V was clipped by 6 bases and J by 4 bases, with 15 bases between them. Germline CDR1 GTSNPN, CDR2 SVGIG (reference sequence). This CDR3 is 13 amino acids long. This clonotype was sampled from a human donor in a cohort sampled during active or convalescent COVID-19. The sample taken for sequencing was peripheral blood. The rearrangement links TRBV30 to TRBJ1-2; D is possibly TRBD1 (5 bases). In DNA form, the CDR3 reads TGTGCCTGCCTTCGTGACAGACCCTATGGCTACACCTTC. It specifies CACLRDRPYGYTF.